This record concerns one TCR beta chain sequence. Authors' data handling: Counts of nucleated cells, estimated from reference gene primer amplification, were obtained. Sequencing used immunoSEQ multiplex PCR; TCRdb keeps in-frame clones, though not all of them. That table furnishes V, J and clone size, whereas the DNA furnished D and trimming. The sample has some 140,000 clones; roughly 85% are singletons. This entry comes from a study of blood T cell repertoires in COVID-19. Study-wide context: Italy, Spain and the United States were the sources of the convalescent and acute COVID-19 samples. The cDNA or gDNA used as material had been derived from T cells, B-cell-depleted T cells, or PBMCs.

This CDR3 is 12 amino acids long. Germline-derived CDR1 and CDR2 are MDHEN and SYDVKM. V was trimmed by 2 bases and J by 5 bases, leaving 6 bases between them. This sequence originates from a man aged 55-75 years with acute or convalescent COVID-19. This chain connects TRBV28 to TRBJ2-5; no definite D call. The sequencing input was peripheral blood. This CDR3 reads CASSLLGETQYF. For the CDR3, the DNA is TGTGCCAGCAGTTTACTCGGGGAGACCCAGTACTTC.